Following are 30 T cell receptor beta chains from one sample sequenced in a study of cytomegalovirus exposure and HLA in healthy donors. In the PCR, 60 Vbeta and 13 Jbeta primers were used. Generated by immunoSEQ multiplex PCR, the TCRdb table keeps only in-frame clones and is missing some. The sample lists about 98,000 clones; 55% to 75% were seen once. Sequencing was done on a sample of PBMCs. Receptors originate from a man between 45 and 60 years old in good health and CMV-seronegative.

The table lists this clone with a few counts. The CDR3 region has the DNA TGTGCCACCAGCAGAGATGATGGAGTTTATGAGCAGTTCTTC. It is translated as CATSRDDGVYEQFF. The V gene is TRBV15, the J gene TRBJ2-1; D remains ambiguous. Trimming took 0 bases from V and 8 from J, leaving 11 bases between them. The germline V gene has CDR1 LNHNV and CDR2 YYDKDF (reference sequence). CDR3 length: 14 amino acids.

This chain connects TRBV28 to TRBJ2-1; D is undetermined. Germline lookup yields CDR1 MDHEN and CDR2 SYDVKM. The CDR3 loop spans 13 amino acids. The V end was cut by 2 bases, the J end by 10 bases, with 12 bases between. CDR3 protein: CASSLIPGSEQFF. The CDR3 nucleotides are TGTGCCAGCAGTTTAATACCCGGTAGCGAGCAGTTCTTC.

The chain recombines TRBV2 with TRBJ2-2, with 7 bases identical to TRBD1. J lost 0 bases, V lost 5 bases, and 3 bases had no gene match. Germline V gene data show CDR1 as SNHLY and CDR2 as FYNNEI. CDR3 size: 15 residues. The chain's CDR3 is CASSWGQPNTGELFF. In nucleotides, the CDR3 is TGTGCCAGCAGTTGGGGACAGCCGAACACCGGGGAGCTGTTTTTT. The complete variable domain, with remaining parts taken from reference TRBV2 and TRBJ2-2, reads EPEVTQTPSHQVTQMGQEVILRCVPISNHLYFYWYRQILGQKVEFLVSFYNNEISEKSEIFDDQFSVERPDGSNFTLKIRSTKLEDSAMYFCASSWGQPNTGELFFGEGSRLTVL.

The rearrangement links TRBV9 to TRBJ1-3; D is ambiguous. Trimming stripped 0 bases from V and 0 bases from J, with 7 bases between. This CDR3 contains 15 residues. The V gene's germline CDR1 is SGDLS and CDR2 YYNGEE. This CDR3 reads CASSVGMSSGNTIYF. The CDR3, as DNA: TGTGCCAGCAGCGTAGGTATGAGCTCTGGAAACACCATATATTTT.

V is TRBV5-1 and J is TRBJ1-2; D is unresolved. The CDR3 is 13 amino acids. The germline V and J ends were trimmed by 4 bases and 8 bases, with 15 bases remaining between them. From germline, CDR1 is SGHRS and CDR2 YFSETQ. The CDR3 sequence: CASSRDSLKGYTF. In DNA form, the CDR3 reads TGCGCCAGCAGCCGGGATTCACTTAAAGGCTACACCTTC.

The rearrangement uses TRBV30 and TRBJ1-1, with D tentatively TRBD1 (6 bases). The V gene lost 1 base and the J gene lost 1 base, with 7 bases spanning the gap. The germline V gene encodes CDR1 GTSNPN and CDR2 SVGIG (reference sequence). This CDR3 is built from 13 residues. The CDR3 region has the DNA TGTGCCTGGAGTGGGGGGCAGAACACTGAAGCTTTCTTT. Its translation: CAWSGGQNTEAFF.

The DNA for the CDR3 is TGTGCCAGCAGTTTATCGGACAGGAGTTCCGAGCAGTACTTC. This sequence encodes CASSLSDRSSEQYF. The rearrangement joins TRBV27 to TRBJ2-5; 7 bases line up with TRBD1. The J call may be in error: the DNA end matches TRBJ2-7 better. The CDR3 extends over 14 amino acids. Per germline, CDR1 MNHEY and CDR2 SMNVEV (reference sequence).

This clone has only a few counts. This chain links TRBV4-1 with TRBJ2-5; 8 positions agree with TRBD1. The length of the CDR3 is 13 residues. Germline lookup yields CDR1 MGHRA and CDR2 YSYEKL. Unmatched junction bases numbered 3, after V lost 1 base and J lost 8 bases. Written as DNA, the CDR3 is TGCGCCAGCAGCCAAGCGGACAGGGTAACCCAGTACTTC. It codes for CASSQADRVTQYF.

This clone was seen a single time. The rearrangement uses TRBV7-2 and TRBJ2-2, with D perhaps matching TRBD1 (5 bases). Trimming removed 3 bases from V and 6 bases from J, with 11 bases in between. Germline loops: CDR1 SGHTA, CDR2 FQGNSA. The CDR3 loop spans 14 amino acids. The CDR3 spells CASSFRVRAGELFF. The DNA for the CDR3 is TGTGCCAGCAGCTTCAGGGTTCGAGCCGGGGAGCTGTTTTTT. The full variable domain, its missing parts supplied by reference TRBV7-2 and TRBJ2-2, is GAGVSQSPSNKVTEKGKDVELRCDPISGHTALYWYRQSLGQGLEFLIYFQGNSAPDKSGLPSDRFSAERTGGSVSTLTIQRTQQEDSAVYLCASSFRVRAGELFFGEGSRLTVL.

The V and J genes are TRBV27 and TRBJ2-2; the D is unclear. Trimming left V 2 bases short and J 7 bases short, with 5 bases between. The CDR3 extends over 12 amino acids. Per germline, CDR1 MNHEY and CDR2 SMNVEV (reference sequence). The CDR3: CASSLVGGELFF. CDR3 sequence (DNA): TGTGCCAGCAGTTTAGTCGGCGGGGAGCTGTTTTTT.

The chain combines TRBV30 with TRBJ1-5; D not certain. The CDR3 runs 13 residues. Germline values: CDR1 GTSNPN, CDR2 SVGIG (reference sequence). Trimming took off 3 bases at V and 5 bases at J, with 11 bases between the two ends. As DNA, the CDR3 is TGTGCCTGGAGGGAGAGTGAAGATCAGCCCCAGCATTTT. Encoded protein: CAWRESEDQPQHF.

The rearrangement uses TRBV6-5 and TRBJ2-3; the D is unclear. Germline CDR1 reads MNHEY; CDR2 reads SVGAGI. The length of the CDR3 is 11 residues. The ends were cut back, 5 bases at V and 5 bases at J, with 5 bases in the middle. CDR3 region: CASSERDTQYF. CDR3 sequence (DNA): TGTGCCAGCAGTGAGAGAGATACGCAGTATTTT.

The V call is TRBV28, the J call TRBJ2-5; 8 bases line up with TRBD2. Unmatched junction bases numbered 10, after V lost 5 bases and J lost 5 bases. This CDR3 has 15 amino acids. From germline, CDR1 is MDHEN and CDR2 SYDVKM. CDR3 bases: TGTGCCAGCAGTATCAATAGCGGGGTGGGGGAGACCCAGTACTTC. Protein product: CASSINSGVGETQYF.

This chain uses TRBV2 with TRBJ2-5, with 11 bases fitting TRBD1. The V and J ends lost 6 bases and 7 bases, in that order; junction bases with no gene match: 7. The germline CDR1 and CDR2 sequences are SNHLY and FYNNEI. The CDR3 spans 14 residues. The CDR3 region has the DNA TGTGCCAGCAGGAGGACAGGGGGCGGTGGGACCCAGTACTTC. Translation gives CASRRTGGGGTQYF. Combining the CDR3 with reference TRBV2 and TRBJ2-5 gives the whole variable domain EPEVTQTPSHQVTQMGQEVILRCVPISNHLYFYWYRQILGQKVEFLVSFYNNEISEKSEIFDDQFSVERPDGSNFTLKIRSTKLEDSAMYFCASRRTGGGGTQYFGPGTRLLVL.

The chain links TRBV27 to TRBJ1-1, with 7 bases lining up with TRBD1. The germline V gene has CDR1 MNHEY and CDR2 SMNVEV (reference sequence). J was trimmed by 3 bases and V by 5 bases; bases with no gene match: 3. This CDR3 region has 13 residues. The DNA of the CDR3 is TGTGCCAGCAGTCCCGGGACAGACACTGAAGCTTTCTTT. It yields the protein CASSPGTDTEAFF.

The rearrangement joins TRBV12-5 to TRBJ2-2; 12 positions match TRBD1. Germline lookup yields CDR1 LGHNT and CDR2 FRNRAP. This CDR3 comprises 21 residues. V lost 3 bases and J lost 0; bases outside the gene matches: 14. CDR3 region: CASGFSRDRGRVRTNTGELFF. CDR3 nucleotide sequence: TGTGCTAGTGGTTTTTCCCGGGACAGGGGGCGAGTGCGAACGAACACCGGGGAGCTGTTTTTT.

The rearrangement uses TRBV18 and TRBJ2-5, with D perhaps matching TRBD2 (6 bases). V gave up 3 bases and J gave up 5 bases, with 19 bases separating them. Looked up from germline, CDR1 is KGHSH and CDR2 is LQKENI. The length of the CDR3 is 16 residues. Here the CDR3 reads CASSPYSGVKGETQYF. The CDR3 bases are TGTGCCAGCTCACCCTATTCGGGGGTAAAGGGGGAGACCCAGTACTTC.

The J gene is TRBJ1-1, the V gene TRBV5-8; a weak D match, TRBD1 (6 bases). The germline gives CDR1 SGHTS, CDR2 YDEGEE. This CDR3 is 15 amino acids long. V dropped 4 bases and J dropped 5 bases, with 18 bases sitting between them. The CDR3 protein is CASSPFRGAETEAFF. In DNA, the CDR3 is TGTGCCAGCAGCCCATTCCGGGGGGCCGAAACTGAAGCTTTCTTT. The whole variable domain, filled in from reference TRBV5-8 and TRBJ1-1, reads EAGVTQSPTHLIKTRGQQATLRCSPISGHTSVYWYQQALGLGLQFLLWYDEGEERNRGNFPPRFSGRQFPNYSSELNVNALELEDSALYLCASSPFRGAETEAFFGQGTRLTVV.

This clone showed up just once. The chain recombines TRBV19 with TRBJ2-7, with TRBD1 as a possible D gene (5 bases). CDR3 size: 15 residues. Germline CDR1 LNHDA, CDR2 SQIVND (reference sequence). V lost 3 bases to trimming and J lost 4 bases, with 16 bases between them. The CDR3 spells CASSMGPLGGYEQYF. CDR3 in DNA: TGTGCCAGTAGTATGGGGCCCCTTGGTGGTTACGAGCAGTACTTC.

J is TRBJ2-7 and V is TRBV19; D may be TRBD2 (5 bases). CDR3 size: 12 residues. Germline CDR1 LNHDA, CDR2 SQIVND (reference sequence). V lost 5 bases and J 2 bases, leaving 7 bases between the germline ends. The CDR3 nucleotides read TGTGCCAGTAGTCCCGGGACCTACGAGCAGTACTTC. This codes for CASSPGTYEQYF.

J is TRBJ2-1 and V is TRBV6-6, with 8 positions matching TRBD1. V dropped 3 bases and J dropped 6; count of bases not matched to a gene: 7. CDR3 size: 15 residues. In germline, CDR1 is MNHNY, CDR2 SVGAGI (reference sequence). The chain's CDR3 is CASSYTGGFGNEQFF. The CDR3, as DNA: TGTGCCAGCAGTTATACAGGGGGGTTTGGCAATGAGCAGTTCTTC.

J is TRBJ2-1 and V is TRBV6-6; D is possibly TRBD2 (5 bases). The germline gives CDR1 MNHNY, CDR2 SVGAGI (reference sequence). V was trimmed by 6 bases and J by 12 bases, leaving 15 bases between them. The length of the CDR3 is 12 residues. In DNA, the CDR3 is TGTGCCAGCAGCTCCGAACAACTAGGGCAGTTCTTC. Translated: CASSSEQLGQFF.

The J gene is TRBJ2-7, the V gene TRBV6-5, with 7 bases fitting TRBD1. CDR1 and CDR2 (germline): MNHEY, SVGAGI. The V and J ends lost 6 bases and 2 bases, in that order; junction bases with no gene match: 7. There are 14 residues in the CDR3. The CDR3 coding sequence is TGTGCCAGCAGCTTTCGACAGGGTCCCTACGAGCAGTACTTC. Translation: CASSFRQGPYEQYF.

A word on this clone: Sequence at one end of the junction differs from germline and may be a read error. The gene calls are TRBV5-4 and TRBJ1-4; a possible D gene is TRBD1 (5 bases). The CDR3 runs 11 residues. CDR1 SGHNT and CDR2 YYREEE come from the germline V gene (reference sequence). CDR3 region: CASSSSGQFSF. The CDR3, as DNA: TGTGCCAGCAGCTCGTCCGGACAATTTTCTTTT.

The J gene is TRBJ1-1, the V gene TRBV9; D possibly corresponds to TRBD1 (5 bases). The germline V gene has CDR1 SGDLS and CDR2 YYNGEE. Between the trimmed V and J ends, which lost 6 bases and 9 bases, there was a span of 18 bases. This CDR3 has 13 residues. CDR3 sequence reads: CASTPGRGGQAFF. CDR3 DNA sequence: TGTGCCAGCACCCCCGGGAGGGGAGGTCAAGCTTTCTTT.

This chain links TRBV7-9 with TRBJ2-7; TRBD2 agrees at 11 bases. After removal of 5 bases from V and 5 bases from J, the junction contained 5 bases not matched to a gene. In germline, CDR1 is SEHNR, CDR2 FQNEAQ (reference sequence). The CDR3 is made up of 14 amino acids. For the CDR3, the DNA is TGTGCCAGCAGCCTTACTAGCGGGAGAAACGAGCAGTACTTC. It specifies CASSLTSGRNEQYF.

This chain links TRBV2 with TRBJ1-2; D gene uncertain. The germline gives CDR1 SNHLY, CDR2 FYNNEI. CDR3 length: 12 amino acids. The V end was cut by 1 base, the J end by 6 bases, with 6 bases between. CDR3 protein: CASSEEVDGYTF. The CDR3 DNA reads TGTGCCAGCAGTGAAGAAGTAGATGGCTACACCTTC.

The chain recombines TRBV28 with TRBJ1-5; D is perhaps TRBD1 (5 bases). V shed 6 bases and J shed 5 bases, with 17 bases lying between them. Germline V gene sequence: CDR1 MDHEN, CDR2 SYDVKM. The CDR3 has 15 residues. The CDR3 coding sequence is TGTGCCAGCAGGAATCAGGGTTGGCGCGATCAGCCCCAGCATTTT. This encodes CASRNQGWRDQPQHF.

The chain uses TRBV23-1 and TRBJ2-7, with a tentative D call TRBD2 (6 bases). TRBV23-1 is an ORF, and what it does is uncertain. Between the trimmed V and J ends, which lost 4 bases and 2 bases, there was a span of 9 bases. CDR3 length: 13 amino acids. DNA for the CDR3: TGCGCCAGCAGTCGGCGGGACCCCTACGAGCAGTACTTC. Translated, it gives CASSRRDPYEQYF.

The chain employs TRBV2 and TRBJ2-1, with TRBD2 matching 7 bases. The CDR3 has 15 residues. Trimming cost V 3 bases and J 8 bases; bases outside gene matches: 10. Germline V CDR1 and CDR2: SNHLY, FYNNEI. The CDR3 nucleotides read TGTGCCAGCAGTGACCTTGGGGCGGGAGTAGATGAGCAGTTCTTC. Translating it yields CASSDLGAGVDEQFF.